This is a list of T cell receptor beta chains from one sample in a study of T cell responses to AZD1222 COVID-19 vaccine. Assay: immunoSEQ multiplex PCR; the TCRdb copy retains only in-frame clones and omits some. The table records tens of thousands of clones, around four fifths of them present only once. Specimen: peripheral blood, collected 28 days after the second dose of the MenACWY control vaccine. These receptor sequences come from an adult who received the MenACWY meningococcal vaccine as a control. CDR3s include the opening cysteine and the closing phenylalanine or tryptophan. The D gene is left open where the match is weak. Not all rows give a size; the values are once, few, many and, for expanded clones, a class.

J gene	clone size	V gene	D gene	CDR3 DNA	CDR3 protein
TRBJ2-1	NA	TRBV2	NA	TGTGCCAGCAGTGTCGACGGTCGCTCCTACAATGAGCAGTTCTTC	CASSVDGRSYNEQFF
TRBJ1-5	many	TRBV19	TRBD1	TGTGCCACGGCTGACAGGGCTAATCAGCCCCAGCATTTT	CATADRANQPQHF
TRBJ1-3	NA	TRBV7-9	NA	TGTGCCAGCAGTGGGAACGGGGGGTCTGGAAACACCATATATTTT	CASSGNGGSGNTIYF
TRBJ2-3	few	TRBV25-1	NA	TGTGCCAGCAGGACGGGCGGCACCCTCCCAGATACGCAGTATTTT	CASRTGGTLPDTQYF
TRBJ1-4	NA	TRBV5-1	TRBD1	TGCGCCAGCAGCCAAAACTCGGTGAGACAGGGGAGTGAAAAACTGTTTTTT	CASSQNSVRQGSEKLFF
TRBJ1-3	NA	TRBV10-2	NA	TGCGCCAGCAGTGGGGCTGGGAGCTCTGGAAACACCATATATTTT	CASSGAGSSGNTIYF
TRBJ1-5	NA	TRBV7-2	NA	TGTGCCAGCAGCTTCAAGAATCAGCCCCAGCATTTT	CASSFKNQPQHF
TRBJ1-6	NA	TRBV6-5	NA	TGTGCCAGCAGTTTGGGGCGGGTGGGCAATTCACCCCTCCACTTT	CASSLGRVGNSPLHF
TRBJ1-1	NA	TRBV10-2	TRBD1	TGCGCCAGCAGTGACCTGGGACAGGGAAACACTGAAGCTTTCTTT	CASSDLGQGNTEAFF
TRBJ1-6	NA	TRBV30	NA	TGTGCCTGGACCGTACGAGTGATAGGGACCTATAATTCACCCCTCCACTTT	CAWTVRVIGTYNSPLHF
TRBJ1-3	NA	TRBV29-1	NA	TGCAGCGTTCTCTCTGGAAACACCATATATTTT	CSVLSGNTIYF
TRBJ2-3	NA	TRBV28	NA	TGTGCCAGCAGTTTACCCAGCGATCTTACAGATACGCAGTATTTT	CASSLPSDLTDTQYF
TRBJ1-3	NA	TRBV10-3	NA	TGTGCCATCAGCCCGGCCGGTGGGACGTCTGACACCATATATTTT	CAISPAGGTSDTIYF
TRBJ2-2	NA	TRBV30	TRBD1	TGTGCCTGGAACAGGGGGGCCGGGGAGCTGTTTTTT	CAWNRGAGELFF
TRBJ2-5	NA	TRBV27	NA	TGTGCCAGCAACCCGGGGGTGGGGCAAGAGACCCAGTACTTC	CASNPGVGQETQYF
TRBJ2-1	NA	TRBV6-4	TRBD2	TGTGCCAGCAGTGACTGGTCTAGCGGGAGTGAGCAGTTCTTC	CASSDWSSGSEQFF
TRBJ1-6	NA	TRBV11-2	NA	TGTGCCAGCAGCTTAGATACCAGACAGCCCGTGTTCTTT	CASSLDTRQPVFF
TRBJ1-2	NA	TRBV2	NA	TGTGCCAGCAGCACGACGGACGATGCCTACACCTTC	CASSTTDDAYTF
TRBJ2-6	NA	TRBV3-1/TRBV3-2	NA	TGTGCCAGCAGCGCCTCCCTGGGGGGGGCCAACGTCCTGACTTTC	CASSASLGGANVLTF
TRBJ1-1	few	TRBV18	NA	TGTGCCAGCTCACCACAGGACAGTAACACTGAAGCTTTCTTT	CASSPQDSNTEAFF
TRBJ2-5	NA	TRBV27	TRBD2	TGTGCCAGCAGTTTATTTGCTAGCGGGAGGGGAAAGACCCAGTACTTC	CASSLFASGRGKTQYF
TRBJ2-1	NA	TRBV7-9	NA	TGTGCCAGCAGCTTAAGCCAAGACTGGAGGGGCGATGAGCAGTTCTTC	CASSLSQDWRGDEQFF
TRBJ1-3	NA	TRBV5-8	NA	TGTGCCAGCAGGGAACCTGGAAACACCATATATTTT	CASREPGNTIYF
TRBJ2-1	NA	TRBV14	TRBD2	TGTGCCAGCAGCTCCACTAGCGGGAGGTTTTGGAATGAGCAGTTCTTC	CASSSTSGRFWNEQFF
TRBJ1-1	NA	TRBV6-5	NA	TGTGCCAGCAGTAGTTCTGTAGGGCGGAACACTGAAGCTTTCTTT	CASSSSVGRNTEAFF
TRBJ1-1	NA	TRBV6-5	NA	TGTGCCAGCAGTTACTGGGGAGAGAACACTGAAGCTTTCTTT	CASSYWGENTEAFF
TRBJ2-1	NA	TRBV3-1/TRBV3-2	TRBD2	TGTGCCAGCAGCCCCAGGACTAGCGGGAAGAATGAGCAGTTCTTC	CASSPRTSGKNEQFF
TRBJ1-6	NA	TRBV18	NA	TGTGCCAGCTCACCAGGTATCGGGGCAGGGCCCCTCCACTTT	CASSPGIGAGPLHF
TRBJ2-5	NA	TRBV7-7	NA	TGTGCCAGCAGCCTATCTAAGGCCCGCCAAGAGACCCAGTACTTC	CASSLSKARQETQYF
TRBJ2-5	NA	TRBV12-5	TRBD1	TGTGCTAGTGGTTCGGGGACAGGATTACAAGAGACCCAGTACTTC	CASGSGTGLQETQYF
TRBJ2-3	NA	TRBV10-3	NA	TGTGCCATCAGTGAACAGCCGGGCACAGATACGCAGTATTTT	CAISEQPGTDTQYF
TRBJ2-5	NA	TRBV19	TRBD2	TGTGCCAGTAGAAGGAGCGGGGGGGAAGAGACCCAGTACTTC	CASRRSGGEETQYF
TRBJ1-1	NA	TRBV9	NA	TGTGCCAGCAGCGTAGGCGGGCATCTGAACACTGAAGCTTTCTTT	CASSVGGHLNTEAFF
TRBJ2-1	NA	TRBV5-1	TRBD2	TGCGCCAGCAGCCGTAGCGGGGGCCCCTACAATGAGCAGTTCTTC	CASSRSGGPYNEQFF
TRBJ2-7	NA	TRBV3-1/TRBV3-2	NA	TGTGCCAGCAGCCAAGATGGGCTGAGATACGAGCAGTACTTC	CASSQDGLRYEQYF
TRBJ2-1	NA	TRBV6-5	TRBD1	TGTGCCAGCAATTACAGGGGCCACAATGAGCAGTTCTTC	CASNYRGHNEQFF
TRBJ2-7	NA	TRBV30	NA	TGTGCCTGGAGTCCTCGGGCCTTTGGGTCCCCCTACGAGCAGTACTTC	CAWSPRAFGSPYEQYF
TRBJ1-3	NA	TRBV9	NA	TGTGCCAGCAGCGTAGGCACAGCCTCCCATGGAAACACCATATATTTT	CASSVGTASHGNTIYF
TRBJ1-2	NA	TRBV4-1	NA	TGCGCCAGCAGCCAACCCTGGAGGGAGCCCTATGGCTACACCTTC	CASSQPWREPYGYTF
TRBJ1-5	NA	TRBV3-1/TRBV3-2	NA	TGTGCCAGCAGCCGCGGACATAACAATCAGCCCCAGCATTTT	CASSRGHNNQPQHF
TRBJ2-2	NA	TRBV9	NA	TGTGCCAGCAGCCTCGACGGGGAGCTGTTTTTT	CASSLDGELFF
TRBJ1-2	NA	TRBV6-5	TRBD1	TGTGCCAGCAATCGCGGCGGCAGGGGGGAAGCTGGCTACACCTTC	CASNRGGRGEAGYTF
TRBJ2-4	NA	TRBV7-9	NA	TGTGCCAGCAGCCCGACGGGATCTGGCAAAAACATTCAGTACTTC	CASSPTGSGKNIQYF
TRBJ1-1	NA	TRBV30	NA	TGTGCCTGGGCCCAGGGGCCAGGGTGGAACACTGAAGCTTTCTTT	CAWAQGPGWNTEAFF
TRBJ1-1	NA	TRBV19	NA	TGTGCCAGTAGTATCGAATTTGGACAGTGGAGGGGATTGAACACTGAAGCTTTCTTT	CASSIEFGQWRGLNTEAFF